These 12 T cell receptor beta chains originate from one sample sequenced in a study of control samples from healthy donors and cancer patients. Generated by immunoSEQ multiplex PCR, the TCRdb table keeps only in-frame clones and is missing some. The data contain tens of thousands of clones, around 85% of them singletons. Sequencing was done on a sample of PBMCs. These receptors were obtained from a man aged 65-85 years with lung cancer.

This clone came up a few times. The V and J genes are TRBV3-1 (or the pseudogene TRBV3-2) and TRBJ2-3; 7 nucleotides align to TRBD2. This CDR3 has 17 amino acids. Trimming took 4 bases from V and 6 from J; bases not matched to a gene: 16. The germline V gene has CDR1 LGHDT and CDR2 YNNKEL (reference sequence). The CDR3 coding sequence is TGTGCCAGCAGCCCTCGCCTAGGGAGGGTCACCCAGGATACGCAGTATTTT. It encodes CASSPRLGRVTQDTQYF.

V usage is TRBV14 and J usage is TRBJ2-6; no clear D. Trimming removed 5 bases from V and 0 bases from J, with 11 bases in between. Germline V gene sequence: CDR1 SGHDN, CDR2 FVKESK. The CDR3 extends over 16 amino acids. The CDR3 bases are TGTGCCAGCAGCTCCCAAGGCCTCTCTGGGGCCAACGTCCTGACTTTC. Translating gives CASSSQGLSGANVLTF.

The V and J genes are TRBV24-1 and TRBJ2-5; 7 positions match TRBD2. CDR3 length: 15 residues. Trimming removed 3 bases from V and 2 bases from J; junction bases left unmatched: 5. CDR1 KGHDR and CDR2 SFDVKD come from the germline V gene. The CDR3 loop is CATSDPGGWQETQYF. CDR3 nucleotide sequence: TGTGCCACCAGTGATCCGGGGGGATGGCAAGAGACCCAGTACTTC.

V gene TRBV10-3 combines with J gene TRBJ2-7, with D possibly being TRBD1 or TRBD2 (5 bases each). The CDR3 loop spans 12 amino acids. Trimming removed 11 bases from V and 2 bases from J, with 13 bases in between. Germline V CDR1 and CDR2: ENHRY, SYGVKD. The CDR3: CAARDDTYEQYF. The CDR3, as DNA: TGTGCCGCCAGGGACGACACCTACGAGCAGTACTTC.

The V and J genes are TRBV9 and TRBJ1-5, with 11 bases matching TRBD1. Germline-derived CDR1 and CDR2 are SGDLS and YYNGEE. Trimming removed 0 bases from V and 3 bases from J; junction bases left unmatched: 5. CDR3 length equals 17 residues. CDR3 sequence: CASSVGPGQGVNQPQHF. In DNA form, the CDR3 reads TGTGCCAGCAGCGTAGGACCGGGACAGGGGGTCAATCAGCCCCAGCATTTT. The whole variable domain, filled in from reference TRBV9 and TRBJ1-5, reads DSGVTQTPKHLITATGQRVTLRCSPRSGDLSVYWYQQSLDQGLQFLIQYYNGEERAKGNILERFSAQQFPDLHSELNLSSLELGDSALYFCASSVGPGQGVNQPQHFGDGTRLSIL.

The rearrangement links TRBV30 to TRBJ2-7, with D perhaps given as TRBD1 or TRBD2 (5 bases each). Germline CDR1 is GTSNPN and CDR2 is SVGIG (reference sequence). This CDR3 region has 15 residues. V lost 0 bases and J lost 3, with 15 bases in between. The CDR3 loop reads CAWSVAGTFGYEQYF. Written as DNA, the CDR3 is TGTGCCTGGAGTGTGGCCGGGACCTTCGGCTACGAGCAGTACTTC.

The rearrangement joins TRBV18 to TRBJ2-3; D gene uncertain. The V gene lost 3 bases and the J gene lost 0 bases, with 10 bases spanning the gap. This CDR3 has 15 amino acids. Germline assignment: CDR1 KGHSH and CDR2 LQKENI. The CDR3 DNA follows: TGTGCCAGCTCACCCCGCGTCGGGAGCACAGATACGCAGTATTTT. Translating it yields CASSPRVGSTDTQYF.

In its sample, this clone was seen once. The chain couples TRBV19 to TRBJ1-2, with D hard to call. The CDR3 sequence is 14 residues long. CDR1 and CDR2 from the germline V gene are LNHDA and SQIVND (reference sequence). Trimming took 2 bases from V and 4 from J, leaving 11 bases between them. CDR3 DNA sequence: TGTGCCAGTAGTATAAGAGAACCGCTCTATGGCTACACCTTC. Residues: CASSIREPLYGYTF.

V usage is TRBV30 and J usage is TRBJ1-2; D not resolved. The V end lost 5 bases, the J end lost 4 bases, and 14 bases lay between the germline ends. Germline CDR1 GTSNPN, CDR2 SVGIG (reference sequence). The CDR3 consists of 13 residues. CDR3 loop: CAWGKERIYGYTF. The CDR3 region has the DNA TGTGCCTGGGGGAAAGAACGAATCTATGGCTACACCTTC.

The CDR3 DNA reads as TGTGCTAGTGGCCCAGACCAGGGGTTGCGCAATCAGCCCCAGCATTTT. Its translation is CASGPDQGLRNQPQHF. The V call is TRBV12-5, the J call TRBJ1-5; D may be TRBD1 (6 bases). The length of the CDR3 is 16 residues. The germline V gene has CDR1 LGHNT and CDR2 FRNRAP. With 6 bases removed from V and 2 bases from J, the gap between germline ends came to 17 bases.

The rearrangement uses TRBV10-2 and TRBJ2-7, with 8 bases aligning to TRBD2. CDR1 WSHSY and CDR2 SAAADI come from the germline V gene. The junction had 7 bases not matched to a gene; V was cut back by 0 bases and J by 6 bases. The CDR3 is 15 residues long. CDR3 residues: CASSESGGGPGEQYF. CDR3 nucleotides: TGCGCCAGCAGTGAGTCAGGCGGGGGGCCGGGCGAGCAGTACTTC.

The chain carries TRBV30 and TRBJ1-5, with 7 bases identical to TRBD1. J lost 1 base, V lost 2 bases, and 14 bases had no gene match. The CDR3 contains 18 residues. CDR1 and CDR2 (germline): GTSNPN, SVGIG (reference sequence). In DNA, the CDR3 is TGTGCCTGGAGTAGGGCGACAGGGACGATTAGGAGCAATCAGCCCCAGCATTTT. Its translation is CAWSRATGTIRSNQPQHF.